A single sample gave rise to the 4 T cell receptor beta chains below, sequenced in a study of T-cell memory formation after mild COVID-19. TCRdb re-derived calls from the 5' RACE reads in MiXCR, one entry per CDR3 protein. Of about 350,000 distinct CDR3 sequences in the sample, 12% to 15% were seen once. What was sequenced was PBMCs or a T cell subset sorted from them (not recorded which). The source is a man between 18 and 29 years old who had mild COVID-19 (a few samples of this study predate the infection). Cell type and time point are not known.

This clonotype was seen ten or more times. The rearrangement links TRBV4-1 to TRBJ2-5; TRBD2 agrees at 9 bases. The CDR3 has 17 residues. Germline-derived CDR1 and CDR2 are MGHRA and YSYEKL. V shed 0 bases, J shed 5 bases, and the junction held 10 bases outside the gene matches. The CDR3 sequence is CASSQDERGVLGETQYF. DNA for the CDR3: TGCGCCAGCAGCCAAGATGAGCGGGGGGTCTTGGGGGAGACCCAGTACTTC.

The CDR3 nucleotides read TGTGCCAGCAGCTTATTGGGGAGTCAAACTGAAGCTTTCTTT. Its translation: CASSLLGSQTEAFF. The J gene is TRBJ1-1, the V gene TRBV7-3, with unresolved D. V lost 2 bases and J lost 5, with 12 bases in between. Germline V gene data show CDR1 as SGHTA and CDR2 as FQGTGA. The CDR3 contains 14 residues.

This clonotype turned up a few times. This rearrangement joins TRBV6-1 to TRBJ2-1; a weak D match, TRBD2 (5 bases). CDR3 length: 14 residues. Trimming removed 7 bases at V and 2 bases at J, with 12 bases between. The germline V gene has CDR1 MNHNS and CDR2 SASEGT. The CDR3 here is CASTSGTAYNEQFF. DNA for the CDR3: TGTGCCAGCACGAGCGGAACAGCCTACAATGAGCAGTTCTTC.

This chain joins TRBV7-3 and TRBJ1-5; D remains unclear. This CDR3 region has 13 residues. Germline CDR1 SGHTA, CDR2 FQGTGA. With 6 bases removed from V and 5 bases from J, the gap between germline ends came to 11 bases. The CDR3 loop reads CASSRYQDQPQHF. The DNA for the CDR3 is TGTGCCAGCAGTCGCTACCAGGATCAGCCCCAGCATTTT.